This TCR beta chain was recovered during a study of blood T cells in healthy people across ages. Drawing of peripheral blood yielded 8.5 to 10 milliliters from each donor. The use of a sample-barcoded 5' primer and a J-beta primer mix characterized a second PCR of roughly 6 to 11 cycles. MiXCR was run by TCRdb on the 5' RACE reads, yielding one entry per CDR3 protein. The sample carries about 970,000 distinct CDR3 sequences, roughly 50% recorded once. The CDR3 length is 15 residues. The V segment lost 4 bases and the J segment 4 bases; nucleotides outside the gene matches: 5. Germline loops: CDR1 SNHLY, CDR2 FYNNEI. Study-wide findings and caveats: Total diversity from one million sequenced T cells was likely underestimated.

This clonotype has only a few counts. Antigen unknown. This clonotype was obtained from a woman in her sixties or seventies in good health. The sequenced sample was blood. The gene calls are TRBV2 and TRBJ1-4, with 8 bases fitting TRBD1. The CDR3 spells CASSAGTGFNEKLFF. The CDR3 DNA reads as TGTGCCAGCAGTGCCGGGACAGGATTTAATGAAAAACTGTTTTTT.